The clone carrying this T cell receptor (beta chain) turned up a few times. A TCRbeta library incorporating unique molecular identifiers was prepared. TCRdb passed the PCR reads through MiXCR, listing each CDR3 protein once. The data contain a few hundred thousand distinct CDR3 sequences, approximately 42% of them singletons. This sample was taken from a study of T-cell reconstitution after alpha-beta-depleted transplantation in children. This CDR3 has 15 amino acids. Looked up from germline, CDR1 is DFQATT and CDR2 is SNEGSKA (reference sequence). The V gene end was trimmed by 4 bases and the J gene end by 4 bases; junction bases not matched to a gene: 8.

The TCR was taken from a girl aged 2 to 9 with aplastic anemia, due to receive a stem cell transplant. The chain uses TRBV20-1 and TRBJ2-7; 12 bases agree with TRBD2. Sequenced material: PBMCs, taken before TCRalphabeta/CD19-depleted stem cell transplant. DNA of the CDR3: TGCAGTGCTAAACCTCTAGCGGGAGGGCCATACGAGCAGTACTTC. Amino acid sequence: CSAKPLAGGPYEQYF.